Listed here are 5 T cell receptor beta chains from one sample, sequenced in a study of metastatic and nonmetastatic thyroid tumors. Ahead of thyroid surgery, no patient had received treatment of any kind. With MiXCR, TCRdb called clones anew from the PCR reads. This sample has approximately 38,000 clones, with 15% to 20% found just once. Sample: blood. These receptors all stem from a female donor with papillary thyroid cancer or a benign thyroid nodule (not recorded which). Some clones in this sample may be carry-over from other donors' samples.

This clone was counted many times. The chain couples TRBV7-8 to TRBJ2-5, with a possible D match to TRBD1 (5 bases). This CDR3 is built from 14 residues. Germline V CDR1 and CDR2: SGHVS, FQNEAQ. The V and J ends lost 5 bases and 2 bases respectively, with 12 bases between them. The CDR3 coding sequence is TGTGCCAGCAGCCCCTGGACACCACAAGAGACCCAGTACTTC. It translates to CASSPWTPQETQYF. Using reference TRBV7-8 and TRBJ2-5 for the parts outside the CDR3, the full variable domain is GAGVSQSPRYKVAKRGQDVALRCDPISGHVSLFWYQQALGQGPEFLTYFQNEAQLDKSGLPSDRFFAERPEGSVSTLKIQRTQQEDSAVYLCASSPWTPQETQYFGPGTRLLVL.

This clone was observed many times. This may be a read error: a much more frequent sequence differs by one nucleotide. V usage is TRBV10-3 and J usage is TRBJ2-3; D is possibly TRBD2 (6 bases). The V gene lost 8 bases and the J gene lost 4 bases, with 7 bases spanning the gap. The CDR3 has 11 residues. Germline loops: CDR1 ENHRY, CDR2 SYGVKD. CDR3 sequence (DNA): TGTGCCATCGGCGGGGCAGATACGCAGTATTTT. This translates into CAIGGADTQYF.

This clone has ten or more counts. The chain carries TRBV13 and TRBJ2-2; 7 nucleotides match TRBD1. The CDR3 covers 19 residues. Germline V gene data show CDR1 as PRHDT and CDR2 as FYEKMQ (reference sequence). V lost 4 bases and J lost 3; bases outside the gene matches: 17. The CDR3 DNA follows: TGTGCCAGCAGCTCTCCTGGACAGGCCATAGGGGTCGACACCGGGGAGCTGTTTTTT. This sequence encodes CASSSPGQAIGVDTGELFF. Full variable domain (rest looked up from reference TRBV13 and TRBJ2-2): AAGVIQSPRHLIKEKRETATLKCYPIPRHDTVYWYQQGPGQDPQFLISFYEKMQSDKGSIPDRFSAQQFSDYHSELNMSSLELGDSALYFCASSSPGQAIGVDTGELFFGEGSRLTVL.

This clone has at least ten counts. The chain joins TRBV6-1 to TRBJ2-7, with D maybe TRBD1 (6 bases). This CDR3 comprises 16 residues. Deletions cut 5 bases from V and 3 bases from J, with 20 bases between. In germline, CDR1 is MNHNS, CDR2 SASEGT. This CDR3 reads CASSSFQGGQGYEQYF. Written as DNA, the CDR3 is TGTGCCAGCAGTTCTTTTCAAGGGGGTCAAGGCTACGAGCAGTACTTC.

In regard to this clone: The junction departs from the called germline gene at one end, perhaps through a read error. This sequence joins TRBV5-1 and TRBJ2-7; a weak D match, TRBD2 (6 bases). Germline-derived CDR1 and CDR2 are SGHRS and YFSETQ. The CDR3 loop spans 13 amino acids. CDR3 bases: TGCGCCAGCAGCTCCCCCGGGGAGCGGGTGTACCACTTC. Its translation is CASSSPGERVYHF.